This T cell receptor (beta chain) derives from a study of post-analysis software for immune sequencing data. As for the study in general: Relapsing-remitting, secondary progressive and progressive-relapsing forms of multiple sclerosis all featured among disease courses. Notes on the study in general: Diversity measured as normalized Chao1 was significantly lower in multiple sclerosis patients than in controls. TRBV segments more frequent in patients than in controls numbered five and included TRBV5-6, TRBV5-1 and TRBV20-1.

Deletions cut 6 bases from V and 11 bases from J, with 22 bases between. The CDR3 loop spans 13 amino acids. Germline CDR1 reads SQVTM; CDR2 reads ANQGSEA. Sequencing libraries made from TCR beta cDNA carried unique molecular identifiers. One entry per CDR3 protein, called by TCRdb with MiXCR from the PCR reads. Here the sample spans 750,000 to 950,000 distinct CDR3 sequences, roughly 50% being singletons. With regard to this clonotype: Its target is unknown.

The chain recombines TRBV29-1 with TRBJ1-2, with D perhaps matching TRBD1 (6 bases). This receptor was obtained from a girl aged 10 to 17 with multiple sclerosis. Specimen: blood. CDR3 region: CSVPLGGLTGYTF. The CDR3 bases are TGCAGCGTCCCATTGGGGGGGCTAACGGGGTACACCTTC.